This T cell receptor beta chain came from a study of blood T cell repertoires in COVID-19. As for the study in general: PBMCs, B-cell-depleted T cells, or T cells were the source of the cDNA or gDNA that made up the material.

The assay was immunoSEQ multiplex PCR, and TCRdb's table has in-frame clones only and misses some. In the table there are about 65,000 clones, approximately 95% of which are singletons. V trimming: 0 bases; J trimming: 2 bases; junction bases outside the gene matches: 6. The germline V gene has CDR1 SQVTM and CDR2 ANQGSEA. The CDR3 extends over 16 amino acids. The V call is TRBV29-1, the J call TRBJ2-5, with 10 bases fitting TRBD2. The sequence derives from a man between 65 and 85 years old with active COVID-19. The sequencing sample was made of peripheral blood. CDR3 loop: CSVEDIIAGGQETQYF. The CDR3 DNA sequence: TGCAGCGTTGAAGATATTATAGCGGGGGGTCAAGAGACCCAGTACTTC.